These T cell receptor beta chains were read from a single sample in a study of a mutant IDH1 vaccine in newly diagnosed glioma. Their antigens remain unidentified. The method was immunoSEQ multiplex PCR; TCRdb's version includes in-frame clones alone and lacks a portion of them. The sample contains about 38,000 clones, about 84% of which appear only once. Source: PBMCs, taken from a glioma patient whose treatment included an IDH1 peptide vaccine. The receptors were gathered from a man aged 40-50 years with glioma. Both conserved end residues are part of each CDR3. The D gene is left open where the match is weak. Size values are once, few and many counts, or a class for expanded clones, and some rows have none.

.	TRBV7-2	TRBJ1-6	.	TGTGCCAGCAGCTTCGCGTGGCCAGGGCAAAATTCACCCCTCCACTTT	CASSFAWPGQNSPLHF
.	TRBV6-5	TRBJ1-3	.	TGTGCCAGCAGCGACGACAGGTCCTCTGGAAACACCATATATTTT	CASSDDRSSGNTIYF
.	TRBV2	TRBJ2-6	.	TGTGCCAGCTGGGGACGAAGGTCTGGGGCCAACGTCCTGACTTTC	CASWGRRSGANVLTF
.	TRBV27	TRBJ1-1	.	TGTGCCAGCAGTTTACGGGCAGGGTCGAACACTGAAGCTTTCTTT	CASSLRAGSNTEAFF
.	TRBV9	TRBJ2-3	.	TGTGCCAGCAGCGCGACGGGACTGCCCGGCACAGATACGCAGTATTTT	CASSATGLPGTDTQYF
.	TRBV7-8	TRBJ2-7	.	TGTGCCAGCAGCTTAGAGGTCAGGCCCTACGAGCAGTACTTC	CASSLEVRPYEQYF
TRBD1	TRBV9	TRBJ1-2	.	TGTGCCAGCGAGAAAACAGGGGGGGGCTATGGCTACACCTTC	CASEKTGGGYGYTF
.	TRBV6-5	TRBJ2-7	.	TGTGCCAGCAGTTACTCCTCAGGAGGTTCCTCCTACGAGCAGTACTTC	CASSYSSGGSSYEQYF
.	TRBV2	TRBJ2-2	.	TGTGCCAGCAGTGTCCCCGGGTTCACCGGGGAGCTGTTTTTT	CASSVPGFTGELFF
.	TRBV7-9	TRBJ2-2	.	TGTGCCAGCAGCTTAGCGCGGGGTACTAACACCGGGGAGCTGTTTTTT	CASSLARGTNTGELFF
.	TRBV10-2	TRBJ2-7	.	TGCGCCAGCAGTGAACAGAACTACGAGCAGTACTTC	CASSEQNYEQYF
TRBD1	TRBV5-6	TRBJ1-1	.	TGTGCCAGCAGCCGGGACAGGGGCGAAGCTTTCTTT	CASSRDRGEAFF
.	TRBV27	TRBJ1-6	few	TGTGCCAGCAGACCCTGGGGGCAGTCTAATTCACCCCTCCACTTT	CASRPWGQSNSPLHF
.	TRBV9	TRBJ2-5	.	TGTGCCAGCAGCGTAGCGGGTAGCAGGCCAGAGACCCAGTACTTC	CASSVAGSRPETQYF
TRBD1	TRBV19	TRBJ1-5	.	TGTGCCAGTAGTTTCGGGCAGGGGGATCAGCCCCAGCATTTT	CASSFGQGDQPQHF
.	TRBV13	TRBJ1-4	.	TGTGCCAGCAGCCTCCGGCAGGGAGGCAATGAAAAACTGTTTTTT	CASSLRQGGNEKLFF
TRBD1	TRBV19	TRBJ1-2	.	TGTGCCAGTAGGCGGGACAGAAGCTATCCTGGCTACACCTTC	CASRRDRSYPGYTF
.	TRBV15	TRBJ2-7	.	TGTGCCACCTCGGAGGGCCCTTCCCCCGGACTTTACGAGCAGTACTTC	CATSEGPSPGLYEQYF
.	TRBV7-9	TRBJ2-3	.	TGTGCCAGCAGCTTAGGTCGGGCGGGGGCCCGCACAGATACGCAGTATTTT	CASSLGRAGARTDTQYF
.	TRBV21-1	TRBJ1-1	.	TGTGCCAGCAGCCCGGTAGAAGGGGGTCTGTCTGCAACTGAAGCTTTCTTT	CASSPVEGGLSATEAFF
TRBD1	TRBV6-5	TRBJ1-5	.	TGTGCCAGCGCCGAGTCTGGCAGGGGGTATCAGACCCAGCATTTT	CASAESGRGYQTQHF
.	TRBV7-2	TRBJ1-5	.	TGTGCCAGCAGCCTACACCGCAATCAGCCCCAGCATTTT	CASSLHRNQPQHF
TRBD2	TRBV5-5	TRBJ2-5	.	TGTGCCAGCAGCCGAGCGACTAGCGGGGGGCAAGAGACCCAGTACTTC	CASSRATSGGQETQYF
.	TRBV4-1	TRBJ2-6	.	TGCGCCAGCAGCCAAGGGTCCTCTGGGGCCAACGTCCTGACTTTC	CASSQGSSGANVLTF
.	TRBV11-2	TRBJ1-1	.	TGTGCCAGCAGCTTAATGGGTGAAGCTTTCTTT	CASSLMGEAFF
.	TRBV18	TRBJ2-6	.	TGTGCCAGCTCACCACCGGGGGTGGCCGGGGCCAACGTCCTGACTTTC	CASSPPGVAGANVLTF
.	TRBV5-6	TRBJ1-2	few	TGTGCCAGCAACCTACAGGGTCGCTATGGCTACACCTTC	CASNLQGRYGYTF
TRBD1	TRBV5-5	TRBJ2-7	.	TGTGCCAGCAGTCCCGGGACAGGGGGTTACGAGCAGTACTTC	CASSPGTGGYEQYF
.	TRBV5-6	TRBJ1-5	.	TGTGCCAGCAGCTTTGGGTTGGCCCAGGGACTGAATCAGCCCCAGCATTTT	CASSFGLAQGLNQPQHF
TRBD1	TRBV4-1	TRBJ2-7	.	TGCGCCAGCAGCCTTAGGGACAGCTACGAGCAGTACTTC	CASSLRDSYEQYF
TRBD1	TRBV10-3	TRBJ1-6	few	TGTGCCATCAGGATGGGACAGAATAATTCACCCCTCCACTTT	CAIRMGQNNSPLHF
.	TRBV5-1	TRBJ1-1	.	TGCGCCAGCAGCTTGGACGTGGTTCTAGGGAACACTGAAGCTTTCTTT	CASSLDVVLGNTEAFF
.	TRBV18	TRBJ1-1	.	TGTGCCAGCTCCGGGGACGTGAACACTGAAGCTTTCTTT	CASSGDVNTEAFF
TRBD1	TRBV2	TRBJ2-7	.	TGTGCCAGCATCCAAGGACAGGGGGACTACGAGCAGTACTTC	CASIQGQGDYEQYF
.	TRBV5-1	TRBJ2-3	.	TGCGCCAGCAGCTTGGAGCTAGCCTGGCCAGATACGCAGTATTTT	CASSLELAWPDTQYF
.	TRBV30	TRBJ1-5	.	TGTGCCTGGAGTGGGGCACTCAATCAGCCCCAGCATTTT	CAWSGALNQPQHF
TRBD1	TRBV4-1	TRBJ2-3	.	TGCGCCAGCAGCCAAGGGACAGGGTCTAGCACAGATACGCAGTATTTT	CASSQGTGSSTDTQYF
.	TRBV20-1	TRBJ2-5	.	TGCAGTGCGGTTGCGGGGGAGACCCAGTACTTC	CSAVAGETQYF
.	TRBV19	TRBJ1-5	few	TGTGCCAGTAGTATAAGGGACAGCAATCAGCCCCAGCATTTT	CASSIRDSNQPQHF
.	TRBV14	TRBJ1-1	few	TGTGCCAGCAGCCAATCTAGCAGGACTGAAGCTTTCTTT	CASSQSSRTEAFF
TRBD1	TRBV11-2	TRBJ2-7	.	TGTGCCAGCAGCGACGGGACAGGGGGCCACGAGCAGTACTTC	CASSDGTGGHEQYF
.	TRBV5-1	TRBJ1-4	.	TGCGCCAGCAGCTTGGGACAGACTAATGAAAAACTGTTTTTT	CASSLGQTNEKLFF